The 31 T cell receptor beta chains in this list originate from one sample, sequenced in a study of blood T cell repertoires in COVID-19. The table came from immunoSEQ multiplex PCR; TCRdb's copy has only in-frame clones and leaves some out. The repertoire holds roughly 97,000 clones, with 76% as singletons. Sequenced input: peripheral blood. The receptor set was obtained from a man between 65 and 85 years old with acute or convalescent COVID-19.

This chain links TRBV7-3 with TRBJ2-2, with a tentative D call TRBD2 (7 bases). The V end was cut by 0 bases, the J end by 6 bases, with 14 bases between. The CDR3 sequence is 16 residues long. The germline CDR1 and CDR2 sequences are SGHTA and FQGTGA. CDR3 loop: CASSLTAGAIPGELFF. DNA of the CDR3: TGTGCCAGCAGCTTAACGGCGGGGGCAATCCCCGGGGAGCTGTTTTTT. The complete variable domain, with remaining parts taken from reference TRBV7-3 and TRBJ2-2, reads GAGVSQTPSNKVTEKGKYVELRCDPISGHTALYWYRQSLGQGPEFLIYFQGTGAADDSGLPNDRFFAVRPEGSVSTLKIQRTERGDSAVYLCASSLTAGAIPGELFFGEGSRLTVL.

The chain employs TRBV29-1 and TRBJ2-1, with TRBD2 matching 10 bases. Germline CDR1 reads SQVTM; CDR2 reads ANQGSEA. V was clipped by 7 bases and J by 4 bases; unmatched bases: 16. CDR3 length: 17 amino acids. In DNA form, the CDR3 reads TGCAGCGCACCAATAAGAGTAGCGGGAGGTACATACAATGAGCAGTTCTTC. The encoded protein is CSAPIRVAGGTYNEQFF.

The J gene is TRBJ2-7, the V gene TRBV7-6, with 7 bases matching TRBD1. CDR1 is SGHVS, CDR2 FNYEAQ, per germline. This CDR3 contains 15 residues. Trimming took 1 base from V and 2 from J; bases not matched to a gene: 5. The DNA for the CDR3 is TGTGCCAGCAGCTTAGGCTCAGGGGGAACCTACGAGCAGTACTTC. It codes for CASSLGSGGTYEQYF.

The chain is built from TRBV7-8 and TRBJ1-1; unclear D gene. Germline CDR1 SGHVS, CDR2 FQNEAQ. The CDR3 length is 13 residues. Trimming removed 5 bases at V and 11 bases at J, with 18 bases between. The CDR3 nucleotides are TGTGCCAGCAGCCCCTGGGGAGAGGGAGGGGCTTTCTTT. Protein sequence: CASSPWGEGGAFF. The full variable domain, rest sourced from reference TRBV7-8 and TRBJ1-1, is GAGVSQSPRYKVAKRGQDVALRCDPISGHVSLFWYQQALGQGPEFLTYFQNEAQLDKSGLPSDRFFAERPEGSVSTLKIQRTQQEDSAVYLCASSPWGEGGAFFGQGTRLTVV.

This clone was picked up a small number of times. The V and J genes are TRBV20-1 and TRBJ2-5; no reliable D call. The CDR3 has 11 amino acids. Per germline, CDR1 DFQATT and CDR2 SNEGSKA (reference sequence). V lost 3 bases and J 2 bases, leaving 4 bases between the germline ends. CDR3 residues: CSASVQETQYF. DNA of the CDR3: TGCAGTGCTAGCGTACAAGAGACCCAGTACTTC.

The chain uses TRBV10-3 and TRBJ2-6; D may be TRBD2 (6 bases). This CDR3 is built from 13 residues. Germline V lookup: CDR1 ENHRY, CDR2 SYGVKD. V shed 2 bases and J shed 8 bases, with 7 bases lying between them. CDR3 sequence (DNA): TGTGCCATCAGTGAGGGGGGGTCCAACGTCCTGACTTTC. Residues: CAISEGGSNVLTF.

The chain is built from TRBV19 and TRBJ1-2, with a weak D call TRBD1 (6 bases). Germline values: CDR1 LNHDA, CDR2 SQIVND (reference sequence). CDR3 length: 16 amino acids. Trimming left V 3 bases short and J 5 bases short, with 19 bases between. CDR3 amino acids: CASSIGLQGIDYGYTF. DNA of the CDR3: TGTGCCAGTAGTATTGGGCTGCAGGGGATTGATTATGGCTACACCTTC.

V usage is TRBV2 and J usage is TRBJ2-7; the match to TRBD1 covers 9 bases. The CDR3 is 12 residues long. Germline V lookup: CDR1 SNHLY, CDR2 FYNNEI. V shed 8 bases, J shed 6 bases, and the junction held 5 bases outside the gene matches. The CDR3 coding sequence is TGTGCCAGCGGGGGACAGGGCGGCGAGCAGTACGTC. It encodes CASGGQGGEQYV.

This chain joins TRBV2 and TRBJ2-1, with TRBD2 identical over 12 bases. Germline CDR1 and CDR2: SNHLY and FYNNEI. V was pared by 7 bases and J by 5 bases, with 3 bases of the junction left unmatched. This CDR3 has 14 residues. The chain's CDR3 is CASTLAGGNNEQFF. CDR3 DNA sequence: TGTGCCAGCACACTAGCGGGGGGTAACAATGAGCAGTTCTTC.

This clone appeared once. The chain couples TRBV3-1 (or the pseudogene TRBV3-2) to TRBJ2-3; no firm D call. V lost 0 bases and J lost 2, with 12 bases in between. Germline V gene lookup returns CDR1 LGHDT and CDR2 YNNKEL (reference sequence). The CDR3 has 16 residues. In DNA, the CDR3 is TGTGCCAGCAGCCAAGATCTAGTATCCCCCACAGATACGCAGTATTTT. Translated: CASSQDLVSPTDTQYF.

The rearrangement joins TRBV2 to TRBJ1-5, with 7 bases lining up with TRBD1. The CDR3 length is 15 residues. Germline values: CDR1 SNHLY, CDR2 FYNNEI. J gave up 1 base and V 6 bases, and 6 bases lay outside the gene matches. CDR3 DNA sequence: TGTGCCAGCAGCTCTGAGACAGGGAGCAATCAGCCCCAGCATTTT. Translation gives CASSSETGSNQPQHF.

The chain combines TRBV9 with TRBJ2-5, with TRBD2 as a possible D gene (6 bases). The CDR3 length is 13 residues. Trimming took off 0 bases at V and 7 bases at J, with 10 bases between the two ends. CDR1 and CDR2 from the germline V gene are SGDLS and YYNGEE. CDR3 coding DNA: TGTGCCAGCAGCGTAGTGGAGGGAGGGACCCAGTACTTC. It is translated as CASSVVEGGTQYF.

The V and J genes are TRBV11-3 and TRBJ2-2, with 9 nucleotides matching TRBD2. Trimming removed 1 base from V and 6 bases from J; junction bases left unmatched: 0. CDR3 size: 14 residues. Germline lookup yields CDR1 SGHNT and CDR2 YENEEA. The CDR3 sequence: CASSLVAGAGELFF. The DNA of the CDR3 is TGTGCCAGCAGCTTAGTAGCGGGAGCCGGGGAGCTGTTTTTT.

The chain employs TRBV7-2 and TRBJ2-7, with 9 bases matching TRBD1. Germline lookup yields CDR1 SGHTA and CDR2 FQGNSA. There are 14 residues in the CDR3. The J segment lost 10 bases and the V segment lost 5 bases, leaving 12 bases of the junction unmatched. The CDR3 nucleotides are TGTGCCAGCAGCCAAGACCGCGGACAGGGGTTACAGTACGTC. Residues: CASSQDRGQGLQYV.

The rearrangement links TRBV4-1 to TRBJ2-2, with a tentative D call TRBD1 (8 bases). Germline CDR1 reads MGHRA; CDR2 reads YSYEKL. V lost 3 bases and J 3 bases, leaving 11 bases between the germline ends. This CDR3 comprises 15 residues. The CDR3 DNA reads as TGCGCCAGCAGCCATACAGGGGGGGACACCGGGGAGCTGTTTTTT. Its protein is CASSHTGGDTGELFF.

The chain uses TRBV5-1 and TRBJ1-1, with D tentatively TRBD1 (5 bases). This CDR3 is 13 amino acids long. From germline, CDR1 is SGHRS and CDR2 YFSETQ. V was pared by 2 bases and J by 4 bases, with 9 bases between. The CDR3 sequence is CASSFTGATEAFF. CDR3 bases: TGCGCCAGCAGCTTCACAGGAGCCACTGAAGCTTTCTTT.

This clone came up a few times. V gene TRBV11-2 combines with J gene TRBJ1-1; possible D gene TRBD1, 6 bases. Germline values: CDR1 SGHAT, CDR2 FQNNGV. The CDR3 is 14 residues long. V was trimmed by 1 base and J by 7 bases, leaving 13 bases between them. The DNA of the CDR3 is TGTGCCAGCAGCTTAGTTGGGGGCGTAGATGAAGCTTTCTTT. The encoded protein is CASSLVGGVDEAFF.

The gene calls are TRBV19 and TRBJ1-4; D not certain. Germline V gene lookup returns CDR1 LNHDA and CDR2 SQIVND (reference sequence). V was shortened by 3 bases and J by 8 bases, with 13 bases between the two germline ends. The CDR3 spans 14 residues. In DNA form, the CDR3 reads TGTGCCAGTAGTATGAGTCGGGAGGGCGAAAAACTGTTTTTT. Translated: CASSMSREGEKLFF.

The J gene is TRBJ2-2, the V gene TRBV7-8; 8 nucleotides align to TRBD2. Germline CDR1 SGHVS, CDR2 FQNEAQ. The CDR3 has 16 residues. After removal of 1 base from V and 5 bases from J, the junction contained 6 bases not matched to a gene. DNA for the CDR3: TGTGCCAGCAGCTTAGAATTCCGGGGGGGTACCGGGGAGCTGTTTTTT. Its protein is CASSLEFRGGTGELFF.

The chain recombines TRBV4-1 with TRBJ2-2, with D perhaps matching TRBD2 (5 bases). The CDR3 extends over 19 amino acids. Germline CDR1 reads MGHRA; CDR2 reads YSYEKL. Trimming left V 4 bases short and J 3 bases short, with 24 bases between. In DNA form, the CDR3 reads TGCGCCAGCAGCCCCGGGGTTCTCCGTCGCCAAAAGTACACCGGGGAGCTGTTTTTT. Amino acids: CASSPGVLRRQKYTGELFF.

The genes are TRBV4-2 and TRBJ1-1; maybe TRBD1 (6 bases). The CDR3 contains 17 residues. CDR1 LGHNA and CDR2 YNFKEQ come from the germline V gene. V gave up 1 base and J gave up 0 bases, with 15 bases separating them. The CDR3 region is CASSQATGNRLNTEAFF. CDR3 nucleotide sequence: TGTGCCAGCAGCCAAGCCACAGGGAACCGCTTGAACACTGAAGCTTTCTTT.

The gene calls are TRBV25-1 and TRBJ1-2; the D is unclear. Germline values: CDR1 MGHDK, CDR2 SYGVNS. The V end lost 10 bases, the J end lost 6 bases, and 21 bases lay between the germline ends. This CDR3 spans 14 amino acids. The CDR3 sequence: CAKIPPRRGNGYTF. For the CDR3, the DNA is TGTGCCAAAATACCGCCCCGCCGCGGGAATGGCTACACCTTC.

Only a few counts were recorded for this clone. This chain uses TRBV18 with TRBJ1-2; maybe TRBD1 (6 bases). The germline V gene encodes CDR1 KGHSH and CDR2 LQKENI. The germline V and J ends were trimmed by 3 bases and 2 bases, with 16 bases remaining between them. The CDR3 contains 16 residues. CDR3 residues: CASSPEGGALNYGYTF. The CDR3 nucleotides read TGTGCCAGCTCACCTGAGGGGGGGGCTCTGAACTATGGCTACACCTTC. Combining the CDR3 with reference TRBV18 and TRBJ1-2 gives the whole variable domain NAGVMQNPRHLVRRRGQEARLRCSPMKGHSHVYWYRQLPEEGLKFMVYLQKENIIDESGMPKERFSAEFPKEGPSILRIQQVVRGDSAAYFCASSPEGGALNYGYTFGSGTRLTVV.

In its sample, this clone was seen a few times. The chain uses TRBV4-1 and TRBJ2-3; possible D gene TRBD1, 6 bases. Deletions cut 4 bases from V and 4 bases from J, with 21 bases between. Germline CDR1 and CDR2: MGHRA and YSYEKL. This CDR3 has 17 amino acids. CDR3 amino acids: CASSLGPQGWLADTQYF. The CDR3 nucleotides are TGCGCCAGCAGCCTCGGCCCTCAGGGGTGGTTGGCAGATACGCAGTATTTT.

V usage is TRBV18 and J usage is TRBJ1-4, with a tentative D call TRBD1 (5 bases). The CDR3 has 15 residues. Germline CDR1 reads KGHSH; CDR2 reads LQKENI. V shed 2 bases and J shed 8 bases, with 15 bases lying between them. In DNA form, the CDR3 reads TGTGCCAGCTCACCAGTGGCAGGACAAAAGGAAAAACTGTTTTTT. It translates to CASSPVAGQKEKLFF.

The CDR3 nucleotides read TGCGCCAGCAGCTTGGAGGGCCGGACTACTGGAAACACCATATATTTT. Residues: CASSLEGRTTGNTIYF. The genes are TRBV5-1 and TRBJ1-3; D gene uncertain. The CDR3 contains 16 residues. Germline V gene lookup returns CDR1 SGHRS and CDR2 YFSETQ. V dropped 0 bases and J dropped 2 bases, with 12 bases sitting between them. Drawing the rest from reference TRBV5-1 and TRBJ1-3, the complete variable domain is KAGVTQTPRYLIKTRGQQVTLSCSPISGHRSVSWYQQTPGQGLQFLFEYFSETQRNKGNFPGRFSGRQFSNSRSEMNVSTLELGDSALYLCASSLEGRTTGNTIYFGEGSWLTVV.

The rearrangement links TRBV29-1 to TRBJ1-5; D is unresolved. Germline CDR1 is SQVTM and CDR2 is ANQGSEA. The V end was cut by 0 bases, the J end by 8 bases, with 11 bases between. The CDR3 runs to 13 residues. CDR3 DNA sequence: TGCAGCGTTGAAGAGGACTCGGGTGAGCCCCAGCATTTT. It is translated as CSVEEDSGEPQHF.

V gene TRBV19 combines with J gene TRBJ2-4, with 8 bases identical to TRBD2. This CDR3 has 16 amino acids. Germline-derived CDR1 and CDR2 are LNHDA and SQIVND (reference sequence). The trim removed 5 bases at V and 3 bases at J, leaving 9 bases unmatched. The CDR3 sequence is CASSGRLARDKNIQYF. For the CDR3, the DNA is TGTGCCAGTAGTGGCAGACTAGCGCGCGACAAAAACATTCAGTACTTC. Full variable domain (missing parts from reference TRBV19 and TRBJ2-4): DGGITQSPKYLFRKEGQNVTLSCEQNLNHDAMYWYRQDPGQGLRLIYYSQIVNDFQKGDIAEGYSVSREKKESFPLTVTSAQKNPTAFYLCASSGRLARDKNIQYFGAGTRLSVL.

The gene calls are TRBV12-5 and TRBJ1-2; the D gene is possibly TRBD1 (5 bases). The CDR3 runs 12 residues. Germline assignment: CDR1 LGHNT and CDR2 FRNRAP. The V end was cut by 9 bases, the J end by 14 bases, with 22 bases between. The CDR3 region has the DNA TGTGCTAGCCACTCGGGGACTATGGCTCCGACCTTC. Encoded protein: CASHSGTMAPTF.

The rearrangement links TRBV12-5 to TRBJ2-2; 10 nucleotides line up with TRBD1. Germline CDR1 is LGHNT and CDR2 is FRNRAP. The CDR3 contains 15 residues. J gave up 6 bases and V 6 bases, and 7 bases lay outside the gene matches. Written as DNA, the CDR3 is TGTGCTAGTGGCATGGGACAGGGGAGGGCCGGGGAGCTGTTTTTT. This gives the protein CASGMGQGRAGELFF.

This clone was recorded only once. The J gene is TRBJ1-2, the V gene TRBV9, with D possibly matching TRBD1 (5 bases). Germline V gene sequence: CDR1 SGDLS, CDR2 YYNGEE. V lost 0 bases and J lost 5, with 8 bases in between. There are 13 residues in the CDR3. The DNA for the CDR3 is TGTGCCAGCAGCGTAGCCGGGGGATATGGCTACACCTTC. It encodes CASSVAGGYGYTF.